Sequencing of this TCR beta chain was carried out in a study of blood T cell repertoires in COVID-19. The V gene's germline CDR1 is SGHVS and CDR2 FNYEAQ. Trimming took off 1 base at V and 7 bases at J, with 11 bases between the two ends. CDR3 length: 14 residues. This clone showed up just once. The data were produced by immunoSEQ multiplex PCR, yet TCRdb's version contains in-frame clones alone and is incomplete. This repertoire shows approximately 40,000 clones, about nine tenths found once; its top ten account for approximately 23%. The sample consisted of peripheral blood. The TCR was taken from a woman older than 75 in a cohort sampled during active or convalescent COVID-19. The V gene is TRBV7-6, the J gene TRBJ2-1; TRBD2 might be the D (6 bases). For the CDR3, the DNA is TGTGCCAGCAGCTTAGTTATGGGGGGAAATGAGCAGTTCTTC. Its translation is CASSLVMGGNEQFF.